Shown below are 8 T cell receptor beta chains from a single sample sequenced in a study of blood T cell repertoires in COVID-19. The assay was immunoSEQ multiplex PCR, and TCRdb's table has in-frame clones only and misses some. This sample has around 94,000 clones; under 90% occur once, and the top ten carry around 19%. Sequencing input: peripheral blood. Receptors were obtained from a human donor in a cohort sampled during active COVID-19.

Written as DNA, the CDR3 is TGTGCCAGCAGCCCGACTAGCGGGGGCCGGACAGATACGCAGTATTTT. This translates into CASSPTSGGRTDTQYF. This rearrangement joins TRBV28 to TRBJ2-3, with TRBD2 identical over 12 bases. The CDR3 loop spans 16 amino acids. The V gene end was trimmed by 6 bases and the J gene end by 3 bases; junction bases not matched to a gene: 7. Germline loops: CDR1 MDHEN, CDR2 SYDVKM. The entire variable domain, with the rest obtained from reference TRBV28 and TRBJ2-3, is as follows: DVKVTQSSRYLVKRTGEKVFLECVQDMDHENMFWYRQDPGLGLRLIYFSYDVKMKEKGDIPEGYSVSREKKERFSLILESASTNQTSMYLCASSPTSGGRTDTQYFGPGTRLTVL.

The chain employs TRBV6-5 and TRBJ1-4; D might be TRBD1 (5 bases). Germline V CDR1 and CDR2: MNHEY, SVGAGI. V lost 6 bases and J lost 4, with 15 bases in between. CDR3 length: 15 residues. CDR3 residues: CASRPQWGDNEKLFF. The CDR3 bases are TGTGCCAGCAGGCCTCAGTGGGGGGATAATGAAAAACTGTTTTTT.

The V gene is TRBV19, the J gene TRBJ1-5; 9 bases line up with TRBD1. The CDR3 sequence is 15 residues long. The V segment lost 6 bases and the J segment 1 base; nucleotides outside the gene matches: 4. CDR1 and CDR2 (germline): LNHDA, SQIVND (reference sequence). The CDR3 sequence is CASSAGQGSNQPQHF. For the CDR3, the DNA is TGTGCCAGTAGCGCGGGACAGGGAAGCAATCAGCCCCAGCATTTT.

In its sample, this clone was seen a few times. This chain joins TRBV5-1 and TRBJ1-5; D uncertain. CDR3 length: 14 amino acids. V lost 4 bases and J 3 bases, leaving 11 bases between the germline ends. Germline V gene sequence: CDR1 SGHRS, CDR2 YFSETQ. The CDR3 nucleotides are TGCGCCAGCAGCCCCGGCCAGGCCAATCAGCCCCAGCATTTT. It encodes CASSPGQANQPQHF.

This clone is labeled as medium-sized. V is TRBV5-1 and J is TRBJ2-1, with 11 nucleotides matching TRBD2. Per the germline V gene, CDR1 is SGHRS and CDR2 is YFSETQ. The CDR3 sequence is 15 residues long. The J segment lost 7 bases and the V segment lost 0 bases, leaving 3 bases of the junction unmatched. The CDR3 loop reads CASSLGLAGGNEQFF. Here the CDR3 DNA reads TGCGCCAGCAGCTTGGGGTTAGCGGGAGGGAATGAGCAGTTCTTC.

CDR3 bases: TGTGCCAGCTCACCCCTAGGACAGATTAACTATGGCTACACCTTC. Translation gives CASSPLGQINYGYTF. The rearrangement joins TRBV18 to TRBJ1-2, with D possibly being TRBD1 (6 bases). The CDR3 runs to 15 residues. Germline CDR1 KGHSH, CDR2 LQKENI. The V and J ends lost 3 bases and 1 base respectively, with 12 bases between them.

The rearrangement uses TRBV5-1 and TRBJ1-5, with a possible D match to TRBD1 (5 bases). CDR3 length: 17 amino acids. Germline V gives CDR1 SGHRS, CDR2 YFSETQ. Deletions cut 0 bases from V and 3 bases from J, with 16 bases between. The CDR3 DNA follows: TGCGCCAGCAGCTTGGAATCCGTCGGGGGGAACAATCAGCCCCAGCATTTT. As protein: CASSLESVGGNNQPQHF.

The chain joins TRBV5-4 to TRBJ2-7, with TRBD2 matching over 10 bases. CDR1 is SGHNT and CDR2 is YYREEE in the germline V gene (reference sequence). V was pared by 0 bases and J by 3 bases, with 3 bases of the junction left unmatched. The CDR3 is 15 residues long. The CDR3 loop is CASSLASGGSYEQYF. Here the CDR3 DNA reads TGTGCCAGCAGCTTGGCTAGCGGGGGCAGCTACGAGCAGTACTTC.